This entry lists 3 T cell receptor beta chains sequenced from one sample in a study of beta chain features in type 1 diabetes. No antigens are known for them. Sequenced material consisted of expressed TCRB transcripts (all of the isolated RNA was reverse transcribed). The repertoire was sequenced with immunoSEQ multiplex PCR; TCRdb's copy has only in-frame clones and lacks some. The data contain roughly 100,000 clones, 25% to 35% of them singletons. General study findings and limits: Significant though moderate, a shortening of TCRB CDR3s appeared in all four CD4+ subsets of Type 1 diabetes patients.

What was sequenced was central memory CD4+ T cells from blood. The receptors here all came from a woman under 30 with type 1 diabetes.

In its sample, this clone was seen a few times. In DNA form, the CDR3 reads TGTGCCAGCAGCGTCGGACAGAATAGCAATCAGCCCCAGCATTTT. The encoded protein is CASSVGQNSNQPQHF. J is TRBJ1-5 and V is TRBV9; a possible D gene is TRBD1 (6 bases). There are 15 residues in the CDR3. With 2 bases removed from V and 0 bases from J, the gap between germline ends came to 9 bases. CDR1 and CDR2 (germline): SGDLS, YYNGEE.

The chain recombines TRBV7-2 with TRBJ2-5, with 11 bases that match TRBD1. This CDR3 has 16 amino acids. Germline lookup yields CDR1 SGHTA and CDR2 FQGNSA. The V gene end was trimmed by 5 bases and the J gene end by 3 bases; junction bases not matched to a gene: 8. The CDR3 is CASSQSRTGGEETQYF. The CDR3 DNA reads as TGTGCCAGCAGCCAATCCCGGACAGGGGGCGAAGAGACCCAGTACTTC. Together with reference TRBV7-2 and TRBJ2-5, the CDR3 gives the full variable domain: GAGVSQSPSNKVTEKGKDVELRCDPISGHTALYWYRQSLGQGLEFLIYFQGNSAPDKSGLPSDRFSAERTGGSVSTLTIQRTQQEDSAVYLCASSQSRTGGEETQYFGPGTRLLVL.

This clone was observed a handful of times. The chain combines TRBV11-2 with TRBJ2-7, with 10 positions matching TRBD2. Germline V gives CDR1 SGHAT, CDR2 FQNNGV. There are 16 residues in the CDR3. The ends lost 6 bases at V and 2 bases at J; junction bases unmatched: 10. CDR3 DNA sequence: TGTGCCAGCAGTCACACCACGACTAGCGGGCCCTACGAGCAGTACTTC. It translates to CASSHTTTSGPYEQYF.